The TCR beta chain described here comes from a study of cytomegalovirus exposure and HLA in healthy donors (dated by TCRdb to about 2017). With regard to the full study: An earlier analysis of roughly 610 of the donors reported 276 Gb of sequence data and approximately 120 million unique TCR beta sequences obtained from some 200 million T cells. The aim of the study was to test whether cataloging public T cell receptors could identify signatures of past pathogen exposure. HLA typing included class I and class II loci at four-digit resolution. Approximately 310 gigabases of sequencing data and tens of millions of unique TCR sequences were included in an early release covering 550 to 800 HLA-typed donors. The study used immunosequencing to profile the T cell repertoires of some 600 subjects and linked those repertoires to cytomegalovirus serostatus. In the later analysis, no new phenotypic data were used to find candidate immune exposures; instead, reliance was placed on TCR beta sequences and their occurrence across donors. A later genetic analysis took genome-wide SNP genotypes for 398 of the 666 donors and used that subset as a discovery cohort. A later analysis re-analyzed previously published TCR beta repertoires from 650 to 800 donors and added high-resolution HLA genotyping to study TCR occurrence patterns. Along with the approximately 620-subject first cohort, a separate validation cohort of over a hundred different subjects was used. Alongside the repertoire data, information on donor age, sex, ethnicity and CMV serostatus was compiled. The number of donors typed differed by locus, with roughly 620-630 for A, B, C, DRB1 and DQB1, around 560 for DQA1, approximately 580 for DPA1, and some 440 for DPB1. Of the roughly 400 genotyped donors, 81% were placed in the genetic ancestry cluster associated with self-reported Caucasian donors. To predict cytomegalovirus infection status, the study brought together high-throughput TCR immunosequencing, statistical association of individual TCRs with disease status, and machine learning. Across around 400 genotyped donors of the cohort, an average of approximately 200,000 unique TCR beta nucleotide sequences per donor were sequenced, and around 19% of those sequences were non-productive. In an earlier analysis of around 540 of the donors, high-throughput TCR beta sequencing was used to judge whether each TCR beta V gene segment behaved as functional or pseudogenic. Every repertoire in the discovery cohort had been generated on one and the same sequencing platform. Roughly five DR-DQ haplotypes were handled as single units for association and clustering, since linkage in the cohort was strong.

This clone was seen only a few times. The antigen it recognizes is unknown. Base quality data are lacking; no much larger clone is found one base away. The cohort consisted of approximately 670 healthy bone marrow donors. At the time of sampling, all cohort members were nominally healthy, though unrecorded immune exposures were likely present. The donor tested CMV seropositive, placing the donor among the 250 to 350 seropositive members of the cohort. A peripheral blood sample was provided by each donor, and peripheral blood mononuclear cells were used for TCR beta sequencing. The Qiagen DNeasy Blood Extraction Kit was used to extract genomic DNA from the blood cell samples. Results and caveats for the whole study, not just this receptor: A group of highly shared sequence variants was considered likely to be a technical artifact of the sequencing pipeline. The 87-base-pair reads could not distinguish some IMGT-functional V segments, including TRBV6-2 and TRBV6-3, so those segments were excluded. In a later genetic analysis, a missense DCLRE1C variant was associated with V-gene and J-gene trimming of TCR beta chains, and the association was replicated in an independent cohort. Across donors, most TCR sequences were observed very rarely, whereas some public TCRs were present in many individuals. A later genetic analysis reported fewer N-insertions in productive TCRs among donors in an Asian-associated ancestry cluster than the approximately 670-donor mean. According to a later analysis, TCR association rates differed among HLA loci, with DRB1 alleles showing the most associated TCRs and HLA-C alleles showing the fewest. Only TCR beta chains were sequenced in this cohort, and the absence of alpha or paired-chain data limited detectable features. It was suggested by the authors that the approach could potentially be generalized to other disease states and immunological phenotypes. Because counts were too low, roughly 18 rarely observed V segments, including chromosome 9 orphons, were left out of the earlier analysis of a few hundred of the donors. According to a later analysis, most CMV-associated TCR beta chains appeared to be HLA-restricted, and the HLA associations seemed to be driven largely by CMV exposure. Because HLA typing was missing for some donors at each locus, association tests included only the typed subset. The only immune exposure information available for the cohort was CMV serostatus. Correlated functional status among segregating V segments might reflect linkage disequilibrium, but an unknown experimental factor could not be ruled out. Compared with equally common non-associated chains, HLA-associated TCR beta chains in a later analysis were more clonally expanded and had lower generation probabilities. The study listed 150 to 200 TCR beta chains as associated with cytomegalovirus. A further reported finding was that TCR beta sequences accurately predicted the HLA-A and HLA-B alleles for most subjects in the first cohort. In a later analysis, around 17,000 TCR beta sequences were associated with specific HLA alleles at a false discovery rate of 0.05. An earlier analysis of approximately 590 of the donors showed that most TCR beta V segments appeared in productive rearrangements either about 90% or about 30% of the time, which broadly matched IMGT annotations. Cytomegalovirus status was reported to be diagnosed by the classifier with high specificity and sensitivity in both the original and validation cohorts. In a later analysis, several top co-occurrence clusters were reported to appear linked to parvovirus B19, influenza, CMV and Epstein-Barr virus. The presence/absence analyses assumed that sequencing depth was roughly uniform across donors, and that assumption may not be true. When HLA alleles, especially DR and DQ, strongly co-occurred, attributing TCR associations to individual alleles was difficult. Three of the identified cytomegalovirus-associated TCR beta chains were confirmed in vitro to be specific for cytomegalovirus antigens.

The library relied on the immunoSEQ multiplex PCR assay. A mixture of 60 forward primers for TCR Vbeta segments and 13 reverse primers for TCR Jbeta segments was used in the multiplex PCR. A multiplex PCR assay on genomic DNA amplified the CDR3 region of rearranged TCR beta genes. Amplified TCR beta libraries were sequenced as 87-base-pair reads on the Illumina HiSeq System. As for the authors' bioinformatics: In a later analysis, 77 million or so unique TCR beta chains were counted across the 500 to 850 repertoires, and around 10 million of these chains were shared by at least two donors. A nearest-neighbor algorithm error-corrected the raw reads and collapsed the reads into unique sequences, merging closely related sequences to remove PCR and sequencing errors. CDR3 sequences were aligned to IMGT reference sequences to assign V, D and J gene segments. For a sequence to be retained, a match of at least six nucleotides was required to both a V gene segment and a J gene segment. Rearrangements were classified as productive when the CDR3 lacked stop codons and remained in frame with V and J, and all other rearrangements were classified as non-productive. Following IMGT convention, CDR3 was defined as the stretch from the second conserved V-encoded cysteine up to the conserved J-encoded phenylalanine. The earlier analysis of 450 to 750 of the donors excluded any sequence lacking an unambiguous match to a single V gene segment. In an earlier analysis of roughly 500 of the donors, V segments were called functional above 56.7% productive rearrangements and were called segregating when the between-donor standard deviation exceeded 5%. A statistical classification framework was developed to diagnose cytomegalovirus status using the catalog of TCR beta chain sequences. A later analysis assigned V and J genes by comparing TCR nucleotide sequences with IMGT/GENE-DB human TR gene sequences. A later analysis assigned CDR3 sequences and most-parsimonious VDJ recombination scenarios with the TCRdist pipeline. In a later analysis, every TCR beta chain was defined by the combination of its CDR3 amino acid sequence and its V-gene family, and reads without a unique V-gene family were dropped. A later analysis removed 592 highly shared, low-generation-probability nucleotide sequences to deal with suspected cross-contamination and a sequencing artifact. In a later analysis, a clonal expansion index for each public chain was calculated from normalized within-repertoire ranks of inferred template counts. Generation probabilities in a later analysis came from a VDJ recombination model fitted to out-of-frame rearrangements, and those results were checked against IGoR. Hypergeometric tests were used in a later analysis to score TCR-TCR, TCR-HLA and TCR-CMV co-occurrence, with a repertoire-size bias correction applied to the TCR pairs. False discovery rates were estimated in a later analysis by permuting HLA or CMV assignments 20 times. In a later analysis, co-occurring TCRs were grouped using DBSCAN, and TCRdist sequence similarity was added for clustering within HLA-allele-positive subsets. Repertoires with fewer than 30,000 or more than 120,000 public chains were left out of co-occurrence clustering, as were four to six repertoires with anomalous nucleotide sharing. The immuneACCESS repertoire file appears here via TCRdb, limited to in-frame rearrangements. These files lack a portion of the clones; in checked studies, under half of the deficit traces to unresolved V genes, and the cause of the others is not known. V and J calls and clone size are copied from that table; D and trimming were computed from the DNA. The sample yields 74,000 or so clones; more than 60% were counted once. Around 3% of the sample is in the top ten clones.

V is pruned by 5 bases and J by 6 bases, leaving 11 bases of the junction without a gene match. From cysteine to phenylalanine, the CDR3 is 15 amino acids long. Of the read, only the CDR3 DNA is kept; its 45 bases are in frame from base 1. The germline V gene (reference sequence) yields SEHNR for CDR1 and FQNEAQ for CDR2. The TCR sequence derives from a man in his forties or fifties in good health and CMV-seropositive. The specimen sequenced was PBMCs. The sequence joins TRBV7-9 to TRBJ1-2, with 8 bases in between that match TRBD1. In nucleotide form, the sequence is TGTGCCAGCAGCCCACGAAGAACAGGGGGAGATGGCTACACCTTC. Its protein is CASSPRRTGGDGYTF.